The TCR beta chain under discussion was sequenced for a study of blood T cell repertoires in COVID-19 (TCRdb year 2020). For the study in its entirety: Collaborator samples came from the United States, Italy and Spain and covered acute and convalescent phases of COVID-19. Samples were obtained from the ongoing ImmuneRACE study (first 160 participants) and from 1,000 to 1,500 subjects provided by 6 global collaborators. Where available, HLA class I and class II types were obtained from metadata supplied by the sample provider rather than from assay-based typing. A freely available public database, intended as a resource for researchers studying the immune response to SARS-CoV-2, is where the repertoires were released. The sample metadata nearly always contained a de-identified subject ID, COVID-19 status, age in years and sex. Deeply sampled blood TCRbeta repertoires from subjects exposed to, actively infected with, or recovered from COVID-19 were included in the dataset. The material from the prospective study consisted of cDNA or gDNA derived from T cells, B-cell-depleted T cells, or PBMCs.

The immunoSEQ Assay, a bias-controlled multiplex PCR, was used to amplify TCRbeta CDR3 regions from genomic DNA. The authors processed their data as follows. The number of nucleated cells in each sample was estimated from the amplification of reference gene primers within the assay. Sequence reads were collapsed and filtered to measure the absolute abundance of every unique TCRbeta CDR3 rearrangement. For each sample, productive Simpson clonality was calculated as the square root of Simpson's diversity index over productive rearrangements. Here the immuneACCESS table is served through TCRdb, limited to in-frame sequences with V and J called. Missing clones are a known gap in these copies; in checked studies unresolved V genes cover under half, and the rest lacks a known reason. V and J calls and clone size are as listed in that table; D and trimming were resolved from the DNA. The sample table lists roughly 59,000 clones, 70% to 85% of them with a count of one. Over 9.5% of the sample comes from the top ten.

CDR1 and CDR2, looked up from the germline V gene, are SGHAT and FQNNGV. Trimming removed 0 bases from V and 4 bases from J, leaving 24 bases between the germline ends. Taken from cysteine to phenylalanine, the CDR3 has 20 residues. Of all the DNA, just the CDR3 is kept, 60 bases in frame from base 1. Overall results and qualifications from the work: Clinical and demographic metadata were provided uncurated, with the amount varying by source and participant.

There are a few counts of this clone. This receptor's antigen is unknown. There are no base qualities to consult, and no much larger clone falls within one base. The collaborating institutions used their own protocols to collect whole blood in K2EDTA tubes. Collaborator samples were shipped for TCRbeta analysis as frozen whole blood, isolated PBMCs, or DNA extracted from either sample type. The chain is assembled from TRBV11-2 and TRBJ2-2, and perhaps TRBD2 as D gene, on 7 matching bases. This clonotype was obtained from a man aged 80 or over with acute or convalescent COVID-19. The sample consisted of peripheral blood. DNA sequence: TGTGCCAGCAGCTTAGATCGGCGAGGGGGGGCGGGCCGAGGCACCGGGGAGCTGTTTTTT. Translation gives CASSLDRRGGAGRGTGELFF. The full variable domain, with segments outside the CDR3 supplied by the reference TRBV11-2 and TRBJ2-2 proteins, appears as EAGVAQSPRYKIIEKRQSVAFWCNPISGHATLYWYQQILGQGPKLLIQFQNNGVVDDSQLPKDRFSAERLKGVDSTLKIQPAKLEDSAVYLCASSLDRRGGAGRGTGELFFGEGSRLTVL.